Sequencing of this T cell receptor beta chain was carried out in a study of OX40 agonist ivuxolimab in advanced cancers. Study-level results: At doses 0.1 to 3.0 mg/kg, CD4+ and CD8+ clones expanded.

The CDR3 consists of 17 residues. V shed 4 bases and J 2 bases; nucleotides not matched to a gene: 9. Germline V gene data show CDR1 as SGDLS and CDR2 as YYNGEE. Only in-frame clones appear in the TCRdb table, and some are missing; sequencing was by immunoSEQ multiplex PCR. The sample contains approximately 45,000 clones, 88% of which appear only once. Turning to this clone: Antigen specificity is unknown.

This rearrangement joins TRBV9 to TRBJ1-2; 12 nucleotides match TRBD1. The sequences come from CD4+ or CD8+ T cells sorted from blood, collected in a trial of the OX40 agonist ivuxolimab. This receptor was taken from an adult with an advanced solid tumor such as melanoma, head and neck, liver or kidney cancer. This chain's CDR3 is CASSPSGTGGANYGYTF. CDR3 coding DNA: TGTGCCAGCAGCCCCTCCGGGACAGGGGGCGCAAACTATGGCTACACCTTC.